The 12 T cell receptor beta chains reported below all come from one sample, sequenced in a study of Ad26.COV2.S vaccination and SARS-CoV-2 variants (dated by TCRdb to the early 2020s). Library preparation was by the immunoSEQ multiplex PCR assay. Not all clones reach the TCRdb copy of this immuneACCESS table, which keeps in-frame sequences only. Checked studies attribute under half of the gap to unresolved V genes and leave the rest unexplained. Counted in this sample were around 450,000 clones; 80% to 90% of them appeared once. The top ten clones comprise about 1.7% of the sample. Reading the label with the study, this specimen's treatment or condition is: 15 to 20 received Ad26.COV2.S at low or high dose, single or two shots; roughly five received placebo; per-sample allocation not given. For vaccine and placebo recipients, repertoires were sequenced using samples collected on day 63 after the first injection.

Sequencing used peripheral blood, obtained in a trial of Ad26.COV2.S vaccine versus placebo. Every receptor here comes from a person aged 18 to 65 who received the Ad26.COV2.S COVID-19 vaccine or a placebo.

There are a few counts of this clone. This rearrangement joins TRBV6-5 to TRBJ1-4; 7 positions match TRBD1. The CDR3 loop spans 13 amino acids. V shed 6 bases, J shed 8 bases, and the junction held 6 bases outside the gene matches. Germline CDR1 is MNHEY and CDR2 is SVGAGI. Written as DNA, the CDR3 is TGTGCCAGCAGGACAGGGTATAACGAAAAACTGTTTTTT. It yields the protein CASRTGYNEKLFF.

The chain is built from TRBV19 and TRBJ2-1; weak D call: TRBD1 (6 bases). V lost 4 bases and J lost 4, with 11 bases in between. The CDR3 totals 14 residues. The V gene's germline CDR1 is LNHDA and CDR2 SQIVND (reference sequence). The CDR3 nucleotides are TGTGCCAGTAGTACACCGGGACAATACAATGAGCAGTTCTTC. As protein: CASSTPGQYNEQFF.

This chain uses TRBV12-3 or TRBV12-4 with TRBJ2-5; a possible D gene is TRBD2 (5 bases). The CDR3 has 13 amino acids. Trimming left V 3 bases short and J 1 base short, with 6 bases between. The CDR3 is CASSFLAQETQYF. The DNA of the CDR3 is TGTGCCAGCAGTTTCCTAGCCCAAGAGACCCAGTACTTC.

The J gene is TRBJ2-7, the V gene TRBV11-2; a weak D match, TRBD1 (5 bases). Deletions cut 5 bases from V and 1 base from J, with 9 bases between. Germline V gene sequence: CDR1 SGHAT, CDR2 FQNNGV. This CDR3 region has 13 residues. The DNA of the CDR3 is TGTGCCAGCAGCCTTGGGGCGTCCTACGAGCAGTACTTC. Protein: CASSLGASYEQYF. The complete variable domain, with remaining parts taken from reference TRBV11-2 and TRBJ2-7, reads EAGVAQSPRYKIIEKRQSVAFWCNPISGHATLYWYQQILGQGPKLLIQFQNNGVVDDSQLPKDRFSAERLKGVDSTLKIQPAKLEDSAVYLCASSLGASYEQYFGPGTRLTVT.

The chain employs TRBV4-2 and TRBJ2-6; 9 bases match TRBD1. In germline, CDR1 is LGHNA, CDR2 YNFKEQ. The CDR3 consists of 18 residues. V gave up 0 bases and J gave up 0 bases; unmatched junction bases: 3. The CDR3 DNA follows: TGTGCCAGCAGCCAAGATCAACAGGGGGCCTCTGGGGCCAACGTCCTGACTTTC. Residues: CASSQDQQGASGANVLTF.

The chain links TRBV4-2 to TRBJ2-1, with 9 bases aligning to TRBD1. CDR1 LGHNA and CDR2 YNFKEQ come from the germline V gene. The junction had 8 bases not matched to a gene; V was cut back by 4 bases and J by 1 base. CDR3 size: 17 residues. This chain's CDR3 is CASSRSGTGNSYNEQFF. CDR3 nucleotide sequence: TGTGCCAGCAGCCGCTCCGGGACAGGGAATTCCTACAATGAGCAGTTCTTC.

This chain links TRBV4-3 with TRBJ2-3, with 14 bases fitting TRBD2. V dropped 1 base and J dropped 1; count of bases not matched to a gene: 1. This CDR3 is built from 17 residues. The germline V gene has CDR1 LGHNA and CDR2 YSLEER. The DNA of the CDR3 is TGCGCCAGCAGCCAAGGGACTAGCGGGGGGCGCACAGATACGCAGTATTTT. Translating gives CASSQGTSGGRTDTQYF.

The chain has TRBV5-4 and TRBJ2-1; D unresolved. The CDR3 totals 12 residues. V was shortened by 2 bases and J by 1 base, with 1 base between the two germline ends. The V gene's germline CDR1 is SGHNT and CDR2 YYREEE (reference sequence). In nucleotides, the CDR3 is TGTGCCAGCAGCTTTTCCTACAATGAGCAGTTCTTC. This translates into CASSFSYNEQFF.

The rearrangement links TRBV5-1 to TRBJ2-1; D ambiguous. The V end lost 2 bases, the J end lost 6 bases, and 9 bases lay between the germline ends. CDR3 length: 13 residues. Germline lookup yields CDR1 SGHRS and CDR2 YFSETQ. CDR3 protein: CASSFETTNEQFF. The CDR3 nucleotides read TGCGCCAGCAGCTTTGAGACCACCAATGAGCAGTTCTTC.

The chain couples TRBV5-1 to TRBJ2-3, with unresolved D. Deletions cut 1 base from V and 5 bases from J, with 14 bases between. This CDR3 comprises 15 residues. Germline CDR1 and CDR2: SGHRS and YFSETQ. The CDR3 here is CASSLNFQDRDTQYF. CDR3 coding DNA: TGCGCCAGCAGCTTGAATTTTCAAGATCGAGATACGCAGTATTTT.

The J gene is TRBJ1-1, the V gene TRBV6-5; no clear D gene. The CDR3 extends over 13 amino acids. Germline-derived CDR1 and CDR2 are MNHEY and SVGAGI. Trimming took off 0 bases at V and 6 bases at J, with 8 bases between the two ends. This CDR3 is CASSYSTRSEAFF. CDR3 sequence (DNA): TGTGCCAGCAGTTACTCGACTAGGTCTGAAGCTTTCTTT.

The rearrangement uses TRBV7-2 and TRBJ1-2; 10 bases match TRBD1. This CDR3 spans 14 amino acids. Looked up from germline, CDR1 is SGHTA and CDR2 is FQGNSA. Trimming cost V 5 bases and J 2 bases; bases outside gene matches: 2. The CDR3 protein is CASSGQGGNYGYTF. The CDR3 DNA reads TGTGCCAGCAGCGGACAGGGGGGGAACTATGGCTACACCTTC. Full variable domain (outside the CDR3, taken from reference TRBV7-2 and TRBJ1-2): GAGVSQSPSNKVTEKGKDVELRCDPISGHTALYWYRQSLGQGLEFLIYFQGNSAPDKSGLPSDRFSAERTGGSVSTLTIQRTQQEDSAVYLCASSGQGGNYGYTFGSGTRLTVV.